The 20 T cell receptor beta chains below come from one sample, sequenced in a study of vaccination effects on CD4 cells after COVID-19. TCRdb's copy holds only in-frame clones and misses some; the assay was immunoSEQ multiplex PCR. Here the sample spans more than 30,000 clones, around three quarters being singletons. These receptors lack a known antigen. Cells that had been cultured for 10 days were the source of isolated CD4+ T cells. Material: CD4+ T cells from PBMCs cultured without peptide, obtained before COVID-19 vaccination. The receptors were gathered from a human donor who received a COVID-19 vaccine.

This clone was recorded a few times. The V and J genes are TRBV6-1 and TRBJ2-3; 15 bases are shared with TRBD2. The trim removed 2 bases at V and 2 bases at J, leaving 5 bases unmatched. Germline lookup yields CDR1 MNHNS and CDR2 SASEGT. CDR3 size: 18 residues. The CDR3 region has the DNA TGTGCCAGCAGTGAATTTGGACTAGCGGGAGGGGTCACAGATACGCAGTATTTT. Its protein product is CASSEFGLAGGVTDTQYF.

This clone was detected only a few times. The chain recombines TRBV6-1 with TRBJ1-3, with D unclear. Deletions cut 0 bases from V and 4 bases from J, with 10 bases between. Per the germline V gene, CDR1 is MNHNS and CDR2 is SASEGT. This CDR3 region has 15 residues. The CDR3 DNA sequence: TGTGCCAGCAGTGAAGCACATCGAAGCGGAAACACCATATATTTT. This sequence encodes CASSEAHRSGNTIYF.

This clone was counted a few times. J is TRBJ1-3 and V is TRBV9, with D hard to call. Trimming cost V 4 bases and J 0 bases, with 14 bases left between them. Germline assignment: CDR1 SGDLS and CDR2 YYNGEE. This CDR3 contains 16 residues. CDR3 sequence: CASSTSGRSSGNTIYF. CDR3 sequence (DNA): TGTGCCAGCAGCACCTCCGGACGGAGCTCTGGAAACACCATATATTTT.

The J gene is TRBJ1-1, the V gene TRBV19; TRBD1 aligns across 7 bases. Losses at the gene ends were 6 bases for V and 0 bases for J; bases not matched to a gene: 7. Germline CDR1 LNHDA, CDR2 SQIVND (reference sequence). CDR3 length: 15 amino acids. This CDR3 reads CASSRQGAMNTEAFF. The CDR3 DNA reads as TGTGCCAGTAGCAGACAGGGAGCGATGAACACTGAAGCTTTCTTT.

This chain uses TRBV4-1 with TRBJ2-3; 8 bases map to TRBD2. Germline loops: CDR1 MGHRA, CDR2 YSYEKL. V was clipped by 4 bases and J by 2 bases; unmatched bases: 17. The CDR3 is 19 residues long. DNA for the CDR3: TGCGCCAGCAGCCTAGGCCCACGCATGGCGGGAGGACCCACAGATACGCAGTATTTT. Encoded protein: CASSLGPRMAGGPTDTQYF.

The chain joins TRBV5-8 to TRBJ1-3, with D hard to call. V shed 2 bases and J shed 0 bases, with 6 bases lying between them. The CDR3 spans 14 residues. Germline CDR1 SGHTS, CDR2 YDEGEE. Here the CDR3 reads CASSFQNSGNTIYF. As DNA, the CDR3 is TGTGCCAGCAGCTTTCAGAACTCTGGAAACACCATATATTTT.

The chain employs TRBV4-1 and TRBJ2-1; no clear D. The germline gives CDR1 MGHRA, CDR2 YSYEKL. The V gene lost 2 bases and the J gene lost 7 bases, with 15 bases spanning the gap. This CDR3 has 15 amino acids. The CDR3 is CASSQNDQARNEQFF. In DNA form, the CDR3 reads TGCGCCAGCAGCCAAAATGATCAGGCCAGGAATGAGCAGTTCTTC.

The V call is TRBV6-2 or TRBV6-3, the J call TRBJ2-6; 8 bases line up with TRBD2. Trimming at V came to 0 bases and at J to 1 base, leaving 8 bases not matched to a gene. The CDR3 loop spans 19 amino acids. Germline V gene data show CDR1 as MNHEY and CDR2 as SVGEGT. CDR3 DNA sequence: TGTGCCAGCAGTTACTCGAGGACTAGCCGAGATTCTGGGGCCAACGTCCTGACTTTC. Residues: CASSYSRTSRDSGANVLTF.

In DNA form, the CDR3 reads TGTGCCAGTAGGACCTACACGGCGAACACTGAAGCTTTCTTT. Translated: CASRTYTANTEAFF. The chain couples TRBV19 to TRBJ1-1; D is unresolved. This CDR3 contains 14 residues. Trimming removed 6 bases from V and 1 base from J, with 12 bases in between. CDR1 LNHDA and CDR2 SQIVND come from the germline V gene (reference sequence). The full variable domain, completed using reference TRBV19 and TRBJ1-1, is DGGITQSPKYLFRKEGQNVTLSCEQNLNHDAMYWYRQDPGQGLRLIYYSQIVNDFQKGDIAEGYSVSREKKESFPLTVTSAQKNPTAFYLCASRTYTANTEAFFGQGTRLTVV.

V and J are TRBV5-1 and TRBJ2-7; perhaps TRBD2 as D (6 bases). The ends were cut back, 0 bases at V and 0 bases at J, with 7 bases in the middle. This CDR3 contains 14 residues. Germline V gives CDR1 SGHRS, CDR2 YFSETQ. The CDR3 nucleotides read TGCGCCAGCAGCTTGGACGGGAGCTCCTACGAGCAGTACTTC. It yields the protein CASSLDGSSYEQYF.

This clone occurred a few times. Other DNA sequences in the same sample also yield this CDR3. The chain uses TRBV10-3 and TRBJ2-2; 10 bases match TRBD1. V shed 4 bases, J shed 5 bases, and the junction held 4 bases outside the gene matches. In germline, CDR1 is ENHRY, CDR2 SYGVKD. The CDR3 extends over 15 amino acids. The CDR3: CAISAGQGGTGELFF. Here the CDR3 DNA reads TGTGCCATCAGTGCCGGACAGGGGGGTACCGGGGAGCTGTTTTTT.

Only a few counts were recorded for this clone. The chain is built from TRBV4-2 and TRBJ1-1, with 7 bases identical to TRBD1. V was pared by 0 bases and J by 1 base, with 17 bases of the junction left unmatched. The germline CDR1 and CDR2 sequences are LGHNA and YNFKEQ. The CDR3 covers 20 residues. This CDR3 is CASSQDSSGGIRLRNTEAFF. CDR3 sequence (DNA): TGTGCCAGCAGCCAAGATAGCTCAGGGGGTATTCGGTTAAGGAACACTGAAGCTTTCTTT.

The V call is TRBV24-1, the J call TRBJ1-5; TRBD1 matches 7 bases. Germline values: CDR1 KGHDR, CDR2 SFDVKD. Losses at the gene ends were 10 bases for V and 5 bases for J; bases not matched to a gene: 10. The CDR3 extends over 14 amino acids. Here the CDR3 DNA reads TGTGCCACTTCCCTCGGGACAGCGCATCAGCCCCAGCATTTT. As protein: CATSLGTAHQPQHF.

This clone showed up just once. This chain joins TRBV21-1 and TRBJ2-3; the D segment call TRBD2 is taken from the table without a DNA check. TRBV21-1 is given as a pseudogene. This CDR3 is 12 amino acids long. The CDR3 bases are TGTGCCAGCAGCAAAGATCCGGATACGCAGTATTTT. As protein: CASSKDPDTQYF.

The chain uses TRBV5-5 and TRBJ2-7, with D maybe TRBD1 (6 bases). Trimming cost V 4 bases and J 5 bases, with 10 bases left between them. The CDR3 has 12 amino acids. Germline CDR1 reads SGHKS; CDR2 reads YYEKEE (reference sequence). In nucleotides, the CDR3 is TGTGCCAGCAGCCTGGCAGGGGACGAGCAGTACTTC. It translates to CASSLAGDEQYF.

J is TRBJ2-7 and V is TRBV5-4, with 9 bases fitting TRBD2. With V trimmed by 4 bases and J by 2 bases, 4 bases remained unmatched. The CDR3 extends over 14 amino acids. In germline, CDR1 is SGHNT, CDR2 YYREEE (reference sequence). CDR3 sequence: CASSLASGAYEQYF. Here the CDR3 DNA reads TGTGCCAGCAGCCTAGCTAGCGGGGCCTACGAGCAGTACTTC. The full variable domain, its missing parts supplied by reference TRBV5-4 and TRBJ2-7, is ETGVTQSPTHLIKTRGQQVTLRCSSQSGHNTVSWYQQALGQGPQFIFQYYREEENGRGNFPPRFSGLQFPNYSSELNVNALELDDSALYLCASSLASGAYEQYFGPGTRLTVT.

The rearrangement joins TRBV24-1 to TRBJ1-2, with D unresolved. Germline V gene lookup returns CDR1 KGHDR and CDR2 SFDVKD. This CDR3 is 13 amino acids long. Trimming removed 2 bases at V and 8 bases at J, with 11 bases between. CDR3 loop: CATSDSVAGGYTF. The DNA of the CDR3 is TGTGCCACCAGTGATTCAGTAGCTGGGGGCTACACCTTC.

The gene calls are TRBV5-4 and TRBJ1-4; 9 bases map to TRBD1. The germline V gene has CDR1 SGHNT and CDR2 YYREEE (reference sequence). Trimming took 0 bases from V and 3 from J; bases not matched to a gene: 6. The CDR3 is 17 residues long. In nucleotides, the CDR3 is TGTGCCAGCAGCTTGGTACAGGGGGCGCGAGCTAATGAAAAACTGTTTTTT. Its translation: CASSLVQGARANEKLFF.

This chain links TRBV4-2 with TRBJ2-5; tentative D call: TRBD2 (5 bases). The germline CDR1 and CDR2 sequences are LGHNA and YNFKEQ. The CDR3 totals 14 residues. V shed 1 base and J shed 7 bases, with 13 bases lying between them. The DNA for the CDR3 is TGTGCCAGCAGCCAAGTGGATCATGGAGGGACCCAGTACTTC. Translating gives CASSQVDHGGTQYF.

The rearrangement joins TRBV15 to TRBJ1-5; 7 positions match TRBD1. The germline V gene has CDR1 LNHNV and CDR2 YYDKDF (reference sequence). The J segment lost 11 bases and the V segment lost 0 bases, leaving 7 bases of the junction unmatched. The CDR3 runs to 14 residues. The CDR3 coding sequence is TGTGCCACCAGCAGAGACGTTAGGGGGCGGACCCAGCATTTT. Its translation: CATSRDVRGRTQHF.